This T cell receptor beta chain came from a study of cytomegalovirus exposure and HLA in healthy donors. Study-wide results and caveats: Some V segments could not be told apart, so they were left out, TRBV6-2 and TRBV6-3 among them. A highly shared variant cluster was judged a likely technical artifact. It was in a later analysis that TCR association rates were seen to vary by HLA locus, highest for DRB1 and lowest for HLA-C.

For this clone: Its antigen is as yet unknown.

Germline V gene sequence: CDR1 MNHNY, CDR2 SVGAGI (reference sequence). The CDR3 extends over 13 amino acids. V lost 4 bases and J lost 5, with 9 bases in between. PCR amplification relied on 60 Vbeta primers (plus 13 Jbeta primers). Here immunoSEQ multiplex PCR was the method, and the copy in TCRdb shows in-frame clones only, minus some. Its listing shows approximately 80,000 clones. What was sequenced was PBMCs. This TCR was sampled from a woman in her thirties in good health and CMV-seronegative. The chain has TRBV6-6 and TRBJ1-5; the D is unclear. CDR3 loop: CASSLRLDQPQHF. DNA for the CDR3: TGTGCCAGCAGTTTACGGTTGGATCAGCCCCAGCATTTT.